This is a list of T cell receptor beta chains from one sample in a study of Ad26.COV2.S vaccination and SARS-CoV-2 variants. Data came from immunoSEQ multiplex PCR; TCRdb stores just in-frame clones and leaves some out. The table includes 300,000 to 350,000 clones, 88% detected once. The sample in question was peripheral blood, obtained in a trial of Ad26.COV2.S vaccine versus placebo. The receptors come from a person between 18 and 65 years old who received the Ad26.COV2.S COVID-19 vaccine or a placebo. Both conserved end residues are part of each CDR3. The D gene is left open where the match is weak. Size values are once, few and many counts, or a class for expanded clones, and some rows have none.

CASSQEHKNYGYTF | NA | TRBJ1-2 | TRBV3-1/TRBV3-2 | NA
CASSLAGVRTEAFF | NA | TRBJ1-1 | TRBV7-2 | NA
CASSRPGQGTYEQFF | NA | TRBJ2-1 | TRBV6-5 | TRBD1
CASEERQPNTGELFF | NA | TRBJ2-2 | TRBV7-8 | NA
CASSNYTGLSKKLFF | NA | TRBJ1-4 | TRBV28 | NA
CASSQDGTGEEPQHF | NA | TRBJ1-5 | TRBV4-1 | TRBD1
CASSSPGLARQSYQETQYF | NA | TRBJ2-5 | TRBV7-2 | TRBD2
CASSSDGTNTGELFF | NA | TRBJ2-2 | TRBV7-9 | NA
CASSQDSGTGETQYF | NA | TRBJ2-5 | TRBV7-3 | TRBD2
CASSVGVRGLQETQYF | NA | TRBJ2-5 | TRBV9 | NA
CASSLGGDQDTQYF | once | TRBJ2-3 | TRBV2 | NA
CASSPGTVNEKLFF | NA | TRBJ1-4 | TRBV18 | TRBD1
CASSQRQMADTQYF | once | TRBJ2-3 | TRBV14 | NA
CASSQLASGGAHEQFF | once | TRBJ2-1 | TRBV19 | TRBD2
CASSLVLTGVNEQYF | NA | TRBJ2-7 | TRBV7-9 | TRBD1
CASSLVGGNQPQHF | NA | TRBJ1-5 | TRBV11-2 | NA
CASSQSSASAISYEQYF | few | TRBJ2-7 | TRBV4-3 | NA
CASSPSNYEQYF | NA | TRBJ2-7 | TRBV18 | NA
CASSESGRNSPLHF | once | TRBJ1-6 | TRBV2 | NA
CASSLTSGEQFF | NA | TRBJ2-1 | TRBV5-1 | TRBD2
CASSPGTGVFSGYTF | NA | TRBJ1-2 | TRBV6-5 | TRBD1
CASRAPGQGADTQYF | NA | TRBJ2-3 | TRBV19 | TRBD1
CASIRGSNLQETQYF | NA | TRBJ2-5 | TRBV7-9 | NA
CASFRFSTGPEAFF | NA | TRBJ1-1 | TRBV6-5 | TRBD1
CASSLSLAGGVSTDTQYF | NA | TRBJ2-3 | TRBV5-1 | TRBD2
CASSVDSSYEQYF | NA | TRBJ2-7 | TRBV9 | NA
CASSEGDGRDTDTQYF | NA | TRBJ2-3 | TRBV6-1 | NA
CASSPDSGRGHEQFF | NA | TRBJ2-1 | TRBV5-5 | TRBD2
CASMDTNLYEQYF | NA | TRBJ2-7 | TRBV19 | NA
CASSSQGRETQYF | NA | TRBJ2-5 | TRBV27 | NA
CAWSQGPGEGETQYF | NA | TRBJ2-5 | TRBV30 | NA
CASSLMAGGLGELFF | NA | TRBJ2-2 | TRBV7-3 | TRBD1
CASSQGPGRVGAYEQYF | NA | TRBJ2-7 | TRBV4-3 | NA
CASSRQGAVVNTEAFF | NA | TRBJ1-1 | TRBV6-2/TRBV6-3 | TRBD1
CASSRTVESSYNSPLHF | once | TRBJ1-6 | TRBV27 | NA
CASSPRSSGNTIYF | NA | TRBJ1-3 | TRBV16 | NA
CASSQDRSGGAGFGPDTQYF | NA | TRBJ2-3 | TRBV4-2 | TRBD2
CASSPTGTLYSSYNSPLHF | NA | TRBJ1-6 | TRBV11-3 | TRBD1
CAWSAGGSNYGYTF | NA | TRBJ1-2 | TRBV30 | TRBD1
CASSLTGQSYGYTF | NA | TRBJ1-2 | TRBV7-3 | NA
CASSPKQGIEAFF | NA | TRBJ1-1 | TRBV18 | TRBD1
CASSRGLAGSRTGELFF | NA | TRBJ2-2 | TRBV9 | TRBD2
CAAKDWDRESYEQYF | NA | TRBJ2-7 | TRBV24-1 | TRBD1
CSARRGQPQHF | NA | TRBJ1-5 | TRBV20-1 | NA
CASSTELNTEAFF | NA | TRBJ1-1 | TRBV7-9 | NA
CASSQEGDNEQFF | NA | TRBJ2-1 | TRBV4-2 | NA
CASSDPTSGAFNEQFF | NA | TRBJ2-1 | TRBV25-1 | TRBD2
CSPGTDQPQHF | NA | TRBJ1-5 | TRBV20-1 | TRBD1
CASSTLGSGNTIYF | NA | TRBJ1-3 | TRBV5-4 | NA
CASSPRLAGTGPSGANVLTF | NA | TRBJ2-6 | TRBV11-3 | TRBD1
CASSFSATNEKLFF | NA | TRBJ1-4 | TRBV27 | NA
CAWRGEANNQPQHF | NA | TRBJ1-5 | TRBV30 | NA
CAWSTGKLPYSNQPQHF | NA | TRBJ1-5 | TRBV30 | NA
CASSQGIKEDEQFF | NA | TRBJ2-1 | TRBV3-1/TRBV3-2 | NA
CSVERGYQPDTQYF | NA | TRBJ2-3 | TRBV29-1 | NA
CASSSGLASDTQYF | NA | TRBJ2-3 | TRBV7-2 | TRBD2
CASSLGVVQGPNSGNTIYF | NA | TRBJ1-3 | TRBV5-4 | NA
CASSVGPEGSGSNTGELFF | once | TRBJ2-2 | TRBV9 | NA
CATSRDRSEKLFF | NA | TRBJ1-4 | TRBV12-3/TRBV12-4 | NA